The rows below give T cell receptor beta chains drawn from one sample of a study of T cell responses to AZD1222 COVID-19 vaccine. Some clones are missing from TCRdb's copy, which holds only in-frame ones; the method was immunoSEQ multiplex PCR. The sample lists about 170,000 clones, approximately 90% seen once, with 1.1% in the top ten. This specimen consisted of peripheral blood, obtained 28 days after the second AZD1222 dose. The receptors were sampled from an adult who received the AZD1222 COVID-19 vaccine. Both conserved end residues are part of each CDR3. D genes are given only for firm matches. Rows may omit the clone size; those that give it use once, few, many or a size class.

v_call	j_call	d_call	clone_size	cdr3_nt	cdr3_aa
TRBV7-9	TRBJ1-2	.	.	TGTGCCAGCAGCTTATCGGGTGGCTTCTATGGCTACACCTTC	CASSLSGGFYGYTF
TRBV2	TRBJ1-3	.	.	TGTGCAAGAGCGACCGAGAGCTCTGGAAACACCATATATTTT	CARATESSGNTIYF
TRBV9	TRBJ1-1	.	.	TGTGCCAGCAGCGTACTTACGATGAACACTGAAGCTTTCTTT	CASSVLTMNTEAFF
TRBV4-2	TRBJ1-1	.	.	TGTGCCAGCAGCCAAGGCGAGGGGCAGGGGAAGGCTTTCTTT	CASSQGEGQGKAFF
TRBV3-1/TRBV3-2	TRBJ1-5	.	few	TGTGCCAGCAGCCGGGGTGGCAGCAATCAGCCCCAGCATTTT	CASSRGGSNQPQHF
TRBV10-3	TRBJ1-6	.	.	TGTGCCATCAGTGAGCAGAACCTTAATTCACCCCTCCACTTT	CAISEQNLNSPLHF
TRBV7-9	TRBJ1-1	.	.	TGTGCCAGCAGCGTCCAGGGAGGGAACACTGAAGCTTTCTTT	CASSVQGGNTEAFF
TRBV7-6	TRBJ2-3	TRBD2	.	TGTGCCAGCAGCCAGAGTAGCGGGGGGACCACAGATACGCAGTATTTT	CASSQSSGGTTDTQYF
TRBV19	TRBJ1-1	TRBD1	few	TGTGCCAGTAGCCTGGACAGGGGGACTGAAGCTTTCTTT	CASSLDRGTEAFF
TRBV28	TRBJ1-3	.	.	TGTGCCAGCAGTTTCCGTGGGCGGCCCTCTGGAAACACCATATATTTT	CASSFRGRPSGNTIYF
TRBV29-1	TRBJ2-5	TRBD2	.	TGCAGCGTTGAAGATTTGGTAGCGGGGCCTCAAGAGACCCAGTACTTC	CSVEDLVAGPQETQYF
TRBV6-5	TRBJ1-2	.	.	TGTGCCAGCACGTTGACGAGGGGCGCTTATGATGGCTACACCTTC	CASTLTRGAYDGYTF
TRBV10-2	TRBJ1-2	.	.	TGCGCCAGCAGTGGGGCAGGGCGCCGTGGCTACACCTTC	CASSGAGRRGYTF
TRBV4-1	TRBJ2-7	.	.	TGCGCCAGCAGCCGGACTGACGGACCCACCTACGAGCAGTACTTC	CASSRTDGPTYEQYF
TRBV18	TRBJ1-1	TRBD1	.	TGTGCCAGCTTTGGGGTAGGACAGGCTACTGAAGCTTTCTTT	CASFGVGQATEAFF
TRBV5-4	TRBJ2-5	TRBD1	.	TGTGCCAGCAGCTTGGCCAGGGGGAACCAAGAGACCCAGTACTTC	CASSLARGNQETQYF
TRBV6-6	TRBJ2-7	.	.	TGTGCCAGCAGCCCTGCCTCCTACGAGCAGTACTTC	CASSPASYEQYF
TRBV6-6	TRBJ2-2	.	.	TGTGCCAGCATAGGCAGTCGAAACACCGGGGAGCTGTTTTTT	CASIGSRNTGELFF
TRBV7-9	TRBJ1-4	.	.	TGTGCCAGCAGCCTCCCTAGGGGGGTTAACCCTGAAAAACTGTTTTTT	CASSLPRGVNPEKLFF
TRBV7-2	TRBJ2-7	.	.	TGTGCCAGCAGCTTGACCGCCTACGAGCAGTACTTC	CASSLTAYEQYF
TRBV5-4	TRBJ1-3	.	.	TGTGCCAGCAGCAGCGCTGGCTTTGGGGGCACCATATATTTT	CASSSAGFGGTIYF
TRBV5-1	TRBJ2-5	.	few	TGCGCCAGCTCCGGACTAGGACAGGGCCAAGAGACCCAGTACTTC	CASSGLGQGQETQYF
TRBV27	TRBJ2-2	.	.	TGTGCCAGCAGTTTAAACACAGTAGCAGGCACCGGGGAGCTGTTTTTT	CASSLNTVAGTGELFF
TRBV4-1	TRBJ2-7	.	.	TGCGCCAGCGGGTTAGCGGACGGGGCCCCCTACGAGCAGTACTTC	CASGLADGAPYEQYF
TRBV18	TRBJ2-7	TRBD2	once	TGTGCCAGCTCACACACTAGCGGCGGAGTATACTTC	CASSHTSGGVYF
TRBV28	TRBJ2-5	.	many	TGTGCATCAAAAGGAGCTGTGCAAGAGACCCAGTACTTC	CASKGAVQETQYF
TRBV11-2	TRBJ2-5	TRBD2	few	TGTGCCAGCAGCTTAGATCTGGCGGGGGGCCGAGAGACCCAGTACTTC	CASSLDLAGGRETQYF
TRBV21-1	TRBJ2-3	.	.	TGTGCCAGCAGCAAAGTGAACCTCGGGTTGGCAGATACGCAGTATTTT	CASSKVNLGLADTQYF
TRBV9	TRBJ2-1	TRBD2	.	TGTGCCAGCAGCGTCGGGACTAGGGTTTACAATGAGCAGTTCTTC	CASSVGTRVYNEQFF
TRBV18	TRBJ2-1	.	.	TGTGCCAGCTCCCTCGACAGGTTCAATGAGCAGTTCTTC	CASSLDRFNEQFF
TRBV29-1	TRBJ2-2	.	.	TGCAGCGTAGCGGAGATCGGCACCGGGGAGCTGTTTTTT	CSVAEIGTGELFF
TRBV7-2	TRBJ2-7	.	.	TGTGCCAGCAGCTTAGCGGTGGGGGGCTACGAGCAGTACTTC	CASSLAVGGYEQYF
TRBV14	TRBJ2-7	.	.	TGTGCCAGCAGCCAAGGGATCTACGAGCAGTACTTC	CASSQGIYEQYF
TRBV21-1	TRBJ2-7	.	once	TGTGCCAGCAGCAAAGGGGGGACAGGATTTTCCTACGAGCAGTACTTC	CASSKGGTGFSYEQYF
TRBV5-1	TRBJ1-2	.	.	TGCGCCAGCAGCTTTGAGGGACCCGACTATGGCTACACCTTC	CASSFEGPDYGYTF
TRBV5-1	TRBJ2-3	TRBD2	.	TGCGCCAGCAGCTTGGAAACTAGCGGGACCACAGATACGCAGTATTTT	CASSLETSGTTDTQYF
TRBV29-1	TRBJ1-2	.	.	TGCAGCGTTGAAGTAGGCCACTTCTATGGCTACACCTTC	CSVEVGHFYGYTF
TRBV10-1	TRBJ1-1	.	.	TGCGCCAGCAGTGAGTCTGGGATGGGTACTGAAGCTTTCTTT	CASSESGMGTEAFF
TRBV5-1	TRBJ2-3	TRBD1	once	TGCGCCAGCAGCCTACAGGGGTCGGGCACAGATACGCAGTATTTT	CASSLQGSGTDTQYF
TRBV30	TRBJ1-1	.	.	TGTGCCTGGACCTCCCCCGGCCGGGTCGCTGAAGCTTTCTTT	CAWTSPGRVAEAFF
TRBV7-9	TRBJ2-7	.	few	TGTGCCAGCAGCTCCCCTCAGAATACCCACGAGCAGTACTTC	CASSSPQNTHEQYF